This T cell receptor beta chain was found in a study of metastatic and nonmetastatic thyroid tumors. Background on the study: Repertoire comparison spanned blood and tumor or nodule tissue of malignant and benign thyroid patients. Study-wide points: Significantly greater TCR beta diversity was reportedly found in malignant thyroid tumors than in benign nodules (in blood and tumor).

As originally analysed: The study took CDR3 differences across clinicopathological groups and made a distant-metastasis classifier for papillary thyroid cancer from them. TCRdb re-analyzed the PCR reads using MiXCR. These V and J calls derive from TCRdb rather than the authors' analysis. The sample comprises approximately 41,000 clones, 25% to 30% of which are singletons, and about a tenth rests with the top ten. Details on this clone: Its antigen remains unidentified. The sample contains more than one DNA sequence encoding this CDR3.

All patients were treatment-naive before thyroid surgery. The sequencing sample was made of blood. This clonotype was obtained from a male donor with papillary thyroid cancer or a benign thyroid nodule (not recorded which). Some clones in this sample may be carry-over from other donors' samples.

The CDR3 loop is CASSAGGSLTDTQYF. The CDR3 DNA follows: TGTGCCAGCAGCGCCGGTGGTTCTCTCACAGATACGCAGTATTTT. The gene calls are TRBV7-3 and TRBJ2-3; D is undetermined. Looked up from germline, CDR1 is SGHTA and CDR2 is FQGTGA. Trimming cost V 5 bases and J 2 bases, with 14 bases left between them. This CDR3 region has 15 residues.